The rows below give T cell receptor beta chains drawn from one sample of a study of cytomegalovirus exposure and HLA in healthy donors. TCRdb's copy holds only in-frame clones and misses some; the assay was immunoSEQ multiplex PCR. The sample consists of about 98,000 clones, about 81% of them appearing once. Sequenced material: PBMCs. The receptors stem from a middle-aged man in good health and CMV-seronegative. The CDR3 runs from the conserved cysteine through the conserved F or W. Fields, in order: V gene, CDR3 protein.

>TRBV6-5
CASGYLQGNSPLHF
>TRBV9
CASSVVAGGSTGELFF
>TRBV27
CASSLYVGGGYEQYF
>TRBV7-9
CASSLPGQLSNNEKLFF
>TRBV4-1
CASSQPDRGIHNTEAFF
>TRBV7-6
CASSLAPGKRDGYTF
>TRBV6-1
CASSVRTANNEQFF
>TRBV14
CASSLSRDTRKVYEQYF
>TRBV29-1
CSVGQLNEQFF
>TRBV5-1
CASSLEGATNEKLFF
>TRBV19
CASSFQDEKLFF
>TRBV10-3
CAISGQGLNTEAFF
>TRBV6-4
CASSMNPGQGSNEQYF
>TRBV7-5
CVRSGDRVHYEQYF
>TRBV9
CASSVGQTNSPLHF
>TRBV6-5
CASSYSRNTEAFF
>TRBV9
CASSVEQGPTYNSPLHF
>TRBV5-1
CASSSGLAGGLDTQYF
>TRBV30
CAWRATGEFNTIYF
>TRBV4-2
CASSQEALNTEAFF
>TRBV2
CASSPSGQGQPQHF
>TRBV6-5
CASRTRTSGGRNAYF
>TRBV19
CASSIVGQEGAFF
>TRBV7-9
CASSPPGDEQYF
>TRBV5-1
CASSPADRISGANVLTF
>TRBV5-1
CASSPGGLEVEQYF
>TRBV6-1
CASSRQGQPQHF
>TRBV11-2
CASSQGYNEQFF
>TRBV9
CASSVGGSRNSPLHF
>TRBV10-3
CAIRPGEGINYGYTF
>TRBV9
CASSSYRDRGTEAFF
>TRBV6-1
CASSGTSEANTIYF
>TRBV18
CASSPGYKSGTEAFF
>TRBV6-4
CASSDSSSGQADEQFF
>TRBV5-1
CASSSTIRSEQYF
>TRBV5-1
CASSSIQGSGANVLTF
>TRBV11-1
CASSLSRGWTEAFF
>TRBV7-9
CASSRRTGEKLFF
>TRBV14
CASSQDPRGRSPLHF
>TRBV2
CASRLGTGDNSPLHF
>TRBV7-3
CASSLFGLAGGDEQFF
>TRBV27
CASGGARSSGELFF
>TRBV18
CASSPVDRGYEQYF
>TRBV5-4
CASSPRQGLNTEAFF
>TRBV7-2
CASSGTEKESRRTDTQYF
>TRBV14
CASSQDPTGRSPLHF
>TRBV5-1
CASSLGATGTSPFF
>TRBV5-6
CASSYPGQSNYGYTF
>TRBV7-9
CASSLARDREFLSF
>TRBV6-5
CASSYRTGYNQPQHF
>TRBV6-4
CASSPGGQPTGYTF
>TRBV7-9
CASSKPPGYEQYF
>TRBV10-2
CASSNRGSNQPQHF
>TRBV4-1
CASSKKQGLSYEQYF
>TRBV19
CASIGWRAAAEAFF
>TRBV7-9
CASSQDRVGGYTF
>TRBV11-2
CASSRGQGVLSNYGYTF